The present T cell receptor (beta chain) was sequenced within a study of cytomegalovirus exposure and HLA in healthy donors. A roughly 120-subject validation cohort, separate from the approximately 720-subject first cohort, supplied the donors. Regarding the study as a whole: Specificity for CMV antigens was confirmed in vitro for a few of the CMV-associated chains. Cytomegalovirus-associated TCR beta chains were listed, numbering roughly 150. The majority of TCR sequences were rare, yet some public TCRs appeared in many donors.

With respect to this clone: What it binds is unknown.

The protocol was immunoSEQ multiplex PCR, while the TCRdb copy is restricted to in-frame clones and leaves out a portion. The table has over 150,000 clones, approximately 86% seen once; the top ten hold approximately 2%. This TCR derives from a human donor in good health. The sequenced sample consisted of PBMCs.

The CDR3 DNA follows: TGTGCCAGCAGCCAAGATCTACCCCCGAGCTCCTACGAGCAGTACTTC. Residues: CASSQDLPPSSYEQYF. V and J are TRBV4-2 and TRBJ2-7, with unresolved D. CDR1 and CDR2 (germline): LGHNA, YNFKEQ. This CDR3 is built from 16 residues. The V end lost 0 bases, the J end lost 0 bases, and 12 bases lay between the germline ends.